Sequencing of this TCR beta chain was carried out in a study of cytomegalovirus exposure and HLA in healthy donors. Study-level points and caveats: Several of the most significant clusters appeared, in a later analysis, to be linked to common viral pathogens. Rare TCR sequences predominated, though certain public TCRs were found in many donors.

With respect to this clone: Its specificity is not known.

V dropped 0 bases and J dropped 7; count of bases not matched to a gene: 8. Germline V gives CDR1 SGHRS, CDR2 YFSETQ. The CDR3 covers 16 residues. 13 Jbeta primers and 60 Vbeta primers were used for the PCR. Measured with immunoSEQ multiplex PCR; TCRdb has only the in-frame clones, and not every one. This sample has more than 95,000 clones, with about 79% found just once. What was sequenced was PBMCs. The chain employs TRBV5-1 and TRBJ2-1; 9 bases agree with TRBD2. The receptor was derived from a woman between 45 and 60 years old in good health and CMV-seronegative. In DNA, the CDR3 is TGCGCCAGCAGCTTGGGGGGGATAGCGGGAGAGAATGAGCAGTTCTTC. This codes for CASSLGGIAGENEQFF.